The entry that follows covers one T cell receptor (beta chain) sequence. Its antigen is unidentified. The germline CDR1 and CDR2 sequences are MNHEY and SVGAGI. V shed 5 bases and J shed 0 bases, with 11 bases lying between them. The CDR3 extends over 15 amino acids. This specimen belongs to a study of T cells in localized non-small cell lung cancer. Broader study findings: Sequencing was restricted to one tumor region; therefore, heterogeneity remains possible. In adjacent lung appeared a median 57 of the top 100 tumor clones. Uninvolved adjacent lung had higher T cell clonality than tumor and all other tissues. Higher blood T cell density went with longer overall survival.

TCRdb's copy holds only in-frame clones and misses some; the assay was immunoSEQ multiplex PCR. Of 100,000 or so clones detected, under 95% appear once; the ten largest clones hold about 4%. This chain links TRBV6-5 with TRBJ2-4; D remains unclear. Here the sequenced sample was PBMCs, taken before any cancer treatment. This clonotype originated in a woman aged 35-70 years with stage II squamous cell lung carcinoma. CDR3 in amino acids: CASSTRTIAKNIQYF. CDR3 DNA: TGTGCCAGCAGTACCCGGACGATAGCCAAAAACATTCAGTACTTC.